Here is one T cell receptor (beta chain) with its context. The sample comes from a study of blood T cell repertoires in COVID-19. Study as a whole: PBMCs, B-cell-depleted T cells, or T cells provided the cDNA or gDNA that made up the material.

Self-reported history from a screening survey and questionnaire set each donor's cohort. The CDR3 has 13 residues. Germline V gene sequence: CDR1 SGHDT, CDR2 YYEEEE. The junction had 5 bases not matched to a gene; V was cut back by 0 bases and J by 9 bases. Clones were read by immunoSEQ multiplex PCR, and TCRdb kept only the in-frame ones, dropping some. The table records about 200,000 clones, roughly 90% of them present only once. Sequencing was performed on PBMCs or T cells enriched from blood (not recorded which). The receptor comes from a young woman who had recovered from COVID-19. This chain connects TRBV5-6 to TRBJ1-1, with 7 bases lining up with TRBD1. The CDR3 spells CASSLVRGSQAFF. CDR3 nucleotides: TGTGCCAGCAGCTTGGTCAGGGGGAGCCAAGCTTTCTTT.